This TCR beta chain derives from a study of shared clonotypes between healthy human individuals. Study-level results: The sampled material consisted only of blood, and tissue repertoires are likely to differ.

In regard to this clone: Antigen unknown.

Each sorted subset replicate got 200 ng genomic DNA, approximately 27,000 genomes. Clones were sequenced by immunoSEQ multiplex PCR, and TCRdb holds only the in-frame ones, with some missing. This sample has 600,000 to 700,000 clones, with about three quarters found just once. Material for sequencing was memory CD4+ T cells sorted from blood. The subset denotes: CD45RA-negative fraction. The TCR comes from a woman aged 25 to 39 in good health.

The CDR3: CASSQDGRVGTDTQYF. CDR3 nucleotides: TGTGCCAGCAGCCAAGACGGGCGGGTCGGCACAGATACGCAGTATTTT. The chain joins TRBV4-2 to TRBJ2-3; weak D call: TRBD2 (5 bases). The CDR3 spans 16 residues. The germline V and J ends were trimmed by 0 bases and 1 base, with 11 bases remaining between them. The V gene's germline CDR1 is LGHNA and CDR2 YNFKEQ.